This TCR beta chain was identified during a study of early T cells in non-severe SARS-CoV-2 infection. Study summary: Sequencing input comprised bulk RNA from unsorted whole blood; chain pairing was not available. Study conclusions and caveats: Private and CD4 specificities were missed by VDJdb matching, which favored anti-spike CD8 responses.

The protocol attached unique molecular identifiers to individual cDNA molecules. TCRdb processed the 5' RACE reads anew with MiXCR; each CDR3 protein has one entry. The sample shows some 57,000 distinct CDR3 sequences, approximately 10% of them seen only once. V dropped 6 bases and J dropped 5 bases, with 14 bases sitting between them. The CDR3 is made up of 13 amino acids. Germline CDR1 is SQVTM and CDR2 is ANQGSEA. As for this clonotype: The antigen is unknown.

The sequencing input was whole blood. This TCR was recovered from an adult who was a healthcare worker with PCR-confirmed SARS-CoV-2 infection or an uninfected control (not recorded which). The chain joins TRBV29-1 to TRBJ2-1, with unresolved D. The CDR3 is CSVGILVNNEQFF. As DNA, the CDR3 is TGCAGCGTCGGAATTCTAGTCAACAATGAGCAGTTCTTC.